The rows below give T cell receptor beta chains drawn from one sample of a study of blood T cells in healthy people across ages. Each CDR3 protein gets one entry after TCRdb re-called the 5' RACE reads with MiXCR. The profile shows 650,000 to 1,000,000 distinct CDR3 sequences, around 36% of them singletons. Specimen: blood. These receptors were taken from a man younger than 30 in good health. Both conserved end residues are part of each CDR3. D genes are given only for firm matches. Size tells how often a clone was seen (once, few, many) or the class of an expanded clone, and some rows leave it out.

j_gene	abundance	d_gene	v_gene	CDR3nt	CDR3aa
TRBJ2-5	NA	TRBD2	TRBV7-9	TGTGCCAGCAGCTCGTGGGAAACTAGCGGAGTGGAGACCCAGTACTTC	CASSSWETSGVETQYF
TRBJ1-2	few	NA	TRBV15	TGTGCCACCAGCAGAGAACTCGGGGAAGGCTATGGCTACACCTTC	CATSRELGEGYGYTF
TRBJ1-1	NA	NA	TRBV6-5	TGTGCCAGCACCGCTGCACTCATGAACACTGAAGCTTTCTTT	CASTAALMNTEAFF
TRBJ2-5	NA	TRBD1	TRBV5-6	TGTGCCAGCAGCCAAACGACAGGGTACCAAGAGACCCAGTACTTC	CASSQTTGYQETQYF
TRBJ1-2	few	NA	TRBV25-1	TGTGCCAGCAGTGCCGGGGAGTATGGCTACACCTTC	CASSAGEYGYTF
TRBJ2-3	NA	NA	TRBV5-1	TGCGCCAGCAGCTTGGACGAGAGGGATACGCAGTATTTT	CASSLDERDTQYF
TRBJ2-1	NA	NA	TRBV12-3/TRBV12-4	TGTGCCAGCAGTTTAGGGGGGACGGCCAATGAGCAGTTCTTC	CASSLGGTANEQFF
TRBJ2-3	NA	NA	TRBV11-2	TGTGCCAGCAGCACCCCAGCCTCGAGGTCGGATACGCAGTATTTT	CASSTPASRSDTQYF
TRBJ1-2	NA	TRBD1	TRBV30	TGTGCCTGGACCCCAGGGGGCGCAGAGTATGGCTACACCTTC	CAWTPGGAEYGYTF
TRBJ2-2	NA	TRBD1	TRBV28	TGTGCCAGCATAGCAGGGGGCCGGCGGACCGGGGAGCTGTTTTTT	CASIAGGRRTGELFF
TRBJ1-1	NA	NA	TRBV4-3	TGCGCCAGCAGCCTAGGTCGCCACACTGAAGCTTTCTTT	CASSLGRHTEAFF
TRBJ2-7	many	NA	TRBV12-3/TRBV12-4	TGTGCCAGCAGCTTAGGGGGGACTTCCTACGAGCAGTACTTC	CASSLGGTSYEQYF
TRBJ2-6	NA	NA	TRBV7-9	TGTGCCAGCACACGGGGGAACTCTGGGGCCAACGTCCTGACTTTC	CASTRGNSGANVLTF
TRBJ1-2	NA	NA	TRBV7-2	TGTGCCGGCAGCTTATCAGGGACCTATGGCTACACCTTC	CAGSLSGTYGYTF
TRBJ2-2	NA	NA	TRBV12-3/TRBV12-4	TGTGCCAGCAGTTTAGGGCGGGGACCGAACACCGGGGAGCTGTTTTTT	CASSLGRGPNTGELFF
TRBJ2-7	many	NA	TRBV28	TGTGCCAGCAGCGTAGGGACTTCCCGCTCCTACGAGCAGTACTTC	CASSVGTSRSYEQYF
TRBJ2-7	many	NA	TRBV12-3/TRBV12-4	TGTGCCAGCAGTATGCCATCGGGTCCCTACGAGCAGTACTTC	CASSMPSGPYEQYF
TRBJ2-7	NA	TRBD1	TRBV25-1	TGTGCCAGCAGTAAAGGACAGGTCTACGAGCAGTACTTC	CASSKGQVYEQYF
TRBJ2-3	NA	NA	TRBV5-1	TGCACCAGCAGCCGGACAGACTCGACTAGCACAGATACGCAGTATTTT	CTSSRTDSTSTDTQYF
TRBJ1-2	NA	NA	TRBV12-3/TRBV12-4	TGTGCCAGCAGTCCGGACAGCTCTGAGGGCTACACCTTC	CASSPDSSEGYTF
TRBJ1-1	NA	NA	TRBV20-1	TGCAGTGCTAGATGGGGGGCGGACGAAGCTTTCTTT	CSARWGADEAFF
TRBJ2-1	many	NA	TRBV5-5	TGTGCCAGCAGCTGGGGCGGGGCCGAGCAGTTCTTC	CASSWGGAEQFF
TRBJ2-3	many	NA	TRBV5-1	TGCGCCAGCAGCTTGGATTCGGGGGCGGATACGCAGTATTTT	CASSLDSGADTQYF
TRBJ2-5	few	TRBD1	TRBV7-9	TGTGCCAGCAGCTTAGTTTCAGGGGGCTCGGAGACCCAGTACTTC	CASSLVSGGSETQYF
TRBJ2-2	NA	NA	TRBV12-3/TRBV12-4	TGTGCCAGCACCATAGACAGAGGCGGCACCGGGGAGCTGTTTTTT	CASTIDRGGTGELFF